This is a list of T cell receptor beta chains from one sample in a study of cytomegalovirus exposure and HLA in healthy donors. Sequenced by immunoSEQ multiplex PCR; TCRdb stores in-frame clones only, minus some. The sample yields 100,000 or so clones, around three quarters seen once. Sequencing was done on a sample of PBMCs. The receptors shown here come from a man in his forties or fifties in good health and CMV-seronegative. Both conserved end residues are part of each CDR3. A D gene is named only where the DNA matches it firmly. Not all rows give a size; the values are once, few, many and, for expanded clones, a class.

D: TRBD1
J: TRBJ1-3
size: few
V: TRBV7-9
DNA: TGTGCCAGCAGCCGCATTTTAGGGTCGCACAGGGGAGAGGGAAACACCATATATTTT
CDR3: CASSRILGSHRGEGNTIYF

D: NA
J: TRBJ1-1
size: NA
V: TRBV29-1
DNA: TGCAGCGTTGTCTCTCCTATGAACACTGAAGCTTTCTTT
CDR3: CSVVSPMNTEAFF

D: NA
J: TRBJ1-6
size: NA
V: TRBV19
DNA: TGTGCCAGTAGTATATCTCGTACGAGTGGTTCACCCCTCCACTTT
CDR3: CASSISRTSGSPLHF

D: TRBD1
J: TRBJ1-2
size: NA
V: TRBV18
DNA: TGTGCCAGCTCACCTGCCGGGACAGGGAGTGTGCGGGGCTACACCTTC
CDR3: CASSPAGTGSVRGYTF

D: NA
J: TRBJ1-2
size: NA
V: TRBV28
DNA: TGTACCAGCAGCTCGAATGGACAGCACTATGGCTACACCTTC
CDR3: CTSSSNGQHYGYTF

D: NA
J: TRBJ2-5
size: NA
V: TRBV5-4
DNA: TGTGCCAGCAGCTTGGATCTAGGGGCCGCGCAAGAGACCCAGTACTTC
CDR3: CASSLDLGAAQETQYF

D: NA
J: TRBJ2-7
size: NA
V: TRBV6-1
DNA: TGTGCCAGCAGTGAAGGACTAGGTTCCTACGAGCAGTACTTC
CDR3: CASSEGLGSYEQYF

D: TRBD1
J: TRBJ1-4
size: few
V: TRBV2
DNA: TGTGCCAGCAGACAGGGGGTCGGTGAAAAACTGTTTTTT
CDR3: CASRQGVGEKLFF

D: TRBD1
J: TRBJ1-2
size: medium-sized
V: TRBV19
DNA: TGTGCCAGTATCGAGGACAGGGCTATTGGCTACACCTTC
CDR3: CASIEDRAIGYTF

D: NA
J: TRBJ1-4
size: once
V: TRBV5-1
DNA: TGCGCCAGCAGCCCACAGGACAGTGCAACTAATGAAAAACTGTTTTTT
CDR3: CASSPQDSATNEKLFF

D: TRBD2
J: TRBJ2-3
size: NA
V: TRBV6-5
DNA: TGTGCCAGCAGTGACTCGGGAGGGACAGATACGCAGTATTTT
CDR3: CASSDSGGTDTQYF

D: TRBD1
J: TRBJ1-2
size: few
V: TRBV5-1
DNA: TGCGCCAGCAGCTTGGGTGACAGGGAATCGCCCTATGGCTACACCTTC
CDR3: CASSLGDRESPYGYTF

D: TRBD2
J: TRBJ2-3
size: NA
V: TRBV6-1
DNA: TGTGCCAGCAGTCTAGCGGGGGGCACAGATACGCAGTATTTT
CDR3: CASSLAGGTDTQYF

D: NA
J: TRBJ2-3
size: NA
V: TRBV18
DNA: TGTGCCAGCTTCCGGGGGACCAGCACAGATACGCAGTATTTT
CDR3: CASFRGTSTDTQYF

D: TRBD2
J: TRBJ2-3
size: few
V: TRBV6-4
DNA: TGTGCCAGCAGTGACTCTAGCGGGGGCACAGATACGCAGTATTTT
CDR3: CASSDSSGGTDTQYF

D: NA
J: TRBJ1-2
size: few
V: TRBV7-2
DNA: TGTGCCAGCAGCTTAGACACTAACTATGGCTACACCTTC
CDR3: CASSLDTNYGYTF

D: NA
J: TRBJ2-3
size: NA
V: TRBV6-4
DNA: TGTGCCAGCAGTGTATCTTATTTCACAGATACGCAGTATTTT
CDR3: CASSVSYFTDTQYF

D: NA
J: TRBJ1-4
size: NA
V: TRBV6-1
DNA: TGTGCCAGCAGTCATTCAGCGGGGACCAATGAAAAACTGTTTTTT
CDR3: CASSHSAGTNEKLFF

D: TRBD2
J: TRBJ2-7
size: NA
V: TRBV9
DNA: TGTGCCAGCAGCGTAGCAATCGGAGCGGGGGCTTACGAGCAGTACTTC
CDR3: CASSVAIGAGAYEQYF

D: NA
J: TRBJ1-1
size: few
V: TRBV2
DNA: TGTGCCAGCACTAACACTGAAGCTTTCTTT
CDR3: CASTNTEAFF

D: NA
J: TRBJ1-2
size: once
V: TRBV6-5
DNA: TGTGCCAGCAGTTACTCTCAGATCTATGGCTACACCTTC
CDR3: CASSYSQIYGYTF

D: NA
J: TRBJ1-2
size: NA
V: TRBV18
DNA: TGTGCCAGCTCACCACAGGACAACGCCGGCTACACCTTC
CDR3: CASSPQDNAGYTF

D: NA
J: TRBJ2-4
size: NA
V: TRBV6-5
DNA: TGTGCCAGCAACCAGGGGACAGCCAAAAACATTCAGTACTTC
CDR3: CASNQGTAKNIQYF

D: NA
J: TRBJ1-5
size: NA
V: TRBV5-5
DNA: TGTGCCAGCAGCTCCCACGGGGATGGCAATCAGCCCCAGCATTTT
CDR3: CASSSHGDGNQPQHF

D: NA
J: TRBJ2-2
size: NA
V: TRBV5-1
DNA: TGCGCCAGCAGCCTGGAGGGGCACACCGGGGAGCTGTTTTTT
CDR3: CASSLEGHTGELFF